The clone carrying this T cell receptor beta chain was found once. This entry is derived from a study of T cells in Graves' hyperthyroidism and ophthalmopathy. V dropped 7 bases and J dropped 3; count of bases not matched to a gene: 9. This CDR3 is 14 amino acids long. Germline CDR1 reads MNHEY; CDR2 reads SVGEGT. From RNA transcripts, TCR beta CDR3 regions were amplified. The TCR CDR3 was amplified in a first-round RT-PCR using the HTBI primer set. TCRdb reprocessed the multiplex PCR reads via MiXCR and lists one record per CDR3 protein. In the table there are fewer than 450,000 distinct CDR3 sequences, roughly a sixth of which are singletons.

The V call is TRBV6-2 or TRBV6-3, the J call TRBJ2-7; 7 bases align to TRBD2. The clonotype originates from a woman aged 25 to 45 with Graves' hyperthyroidism that later progressed to Graves' ophthalmopathy. Sequencing used blood. CDR3 region: CASNGGRIDYEQYF. CDR3 nucleotide sequence: TGTGCCAGCAACGGGGGGAGAATCGACTACGAGCAGTACTTC.